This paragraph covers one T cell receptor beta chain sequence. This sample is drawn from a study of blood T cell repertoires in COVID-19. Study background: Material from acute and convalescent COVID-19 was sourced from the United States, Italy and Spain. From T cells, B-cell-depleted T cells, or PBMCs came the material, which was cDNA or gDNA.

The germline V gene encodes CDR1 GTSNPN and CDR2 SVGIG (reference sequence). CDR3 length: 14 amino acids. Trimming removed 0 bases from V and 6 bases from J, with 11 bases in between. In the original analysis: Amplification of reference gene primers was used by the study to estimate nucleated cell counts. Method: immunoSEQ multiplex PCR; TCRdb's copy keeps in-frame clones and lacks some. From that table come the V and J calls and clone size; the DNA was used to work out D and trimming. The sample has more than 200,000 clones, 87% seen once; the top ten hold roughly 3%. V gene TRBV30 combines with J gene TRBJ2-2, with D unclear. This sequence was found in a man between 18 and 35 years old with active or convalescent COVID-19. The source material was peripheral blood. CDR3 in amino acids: CAWSVTRWAGELFF. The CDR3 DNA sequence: TGTGCCTGGAGTGTAACCAGGTGGGCCGGGGAGCTGTTTTTT.